The T cell receptor beta chain described here comes from a study of cytomegalovirus exposure and HLA in healthy donors. Amplification used 60 Vbeta primers and 13 Jbeta primers. The repertoire was sequenced with immunoSEQ multiplex PCR; TCRdb's copy has only in-frame clones and lacks some. The data contain 110,000 or so clones, about 80% of them singletons. Study results and caveats: It was reported that TCR beta sequences correctly inferred the HLA-A and HLA-B alleles for most subjects.

As concerns this clone: Its antigen is not identified.

The sample consisted of PBMCs. The sequence was collected from a man in his forties in good health and CMV-seropositive.

For the CDR3, the DNA is TGTGCCAGCAGCTTAGTAGGGACAGGGGATGGCTACACCTTC. As protein: CASSLVGTGDGYTF. The chain combines TRBV13 with TRBJ1-2, with 10 bases fitting TRBD1. CDR3 length equals 14 residues. Germline CDR1 reads PRHDT; CDR2 reads FYEKMQ (reference sequence). The junction had 2 bases not matched to a gene; V was cut back by 1 base and J by 6 bases.